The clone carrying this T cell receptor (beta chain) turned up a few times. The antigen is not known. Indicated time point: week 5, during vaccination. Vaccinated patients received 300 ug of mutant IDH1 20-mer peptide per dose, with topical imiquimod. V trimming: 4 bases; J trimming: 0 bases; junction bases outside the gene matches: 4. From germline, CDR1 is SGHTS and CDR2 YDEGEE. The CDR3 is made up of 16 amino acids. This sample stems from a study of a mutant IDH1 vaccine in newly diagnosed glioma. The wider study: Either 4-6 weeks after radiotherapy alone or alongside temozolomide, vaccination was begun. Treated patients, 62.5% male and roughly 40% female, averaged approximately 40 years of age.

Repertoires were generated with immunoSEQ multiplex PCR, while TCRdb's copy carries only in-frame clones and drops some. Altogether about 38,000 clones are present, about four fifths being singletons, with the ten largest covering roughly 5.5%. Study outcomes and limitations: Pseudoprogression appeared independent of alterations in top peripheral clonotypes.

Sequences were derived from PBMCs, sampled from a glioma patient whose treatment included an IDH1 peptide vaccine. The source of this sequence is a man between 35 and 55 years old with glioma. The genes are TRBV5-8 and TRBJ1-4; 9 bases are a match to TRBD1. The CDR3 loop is CASSPGQGATNEKLFF. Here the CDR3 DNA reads TGTGCCAGCAGCCCGGGACAGGGAGCAACTAATGAAAAACTGTTTTTT. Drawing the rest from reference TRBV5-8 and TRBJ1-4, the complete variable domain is EAGVTQSPTHLIKTRGQQATLRCSPISGHTSVYWYQQALGLGLQFLLWYDEGEERNRGNFPPRFSGRQFPNYSSELNVNALELEDSALYLCASSPGQGATNEKLFFGSGTQLSVL.